One and the same sample provided the 22 T cell receptor beta chains below, sequenced in a study of blood T cell repertoires in COVID-19. Measured with immunoSEQ multiplex PCR; TCRdb has only the in-frame clones, and not every one. The table records about 220,000 clones, 75% to 90% of them present only once. The sample taken for sequencing was peripheral blood. These receptors came from a woman in her sixties or seventies with COVID-19, enrolled during active disease.

The V call is TRBV4-2, the J call TRBJ2-3; 7 nucleotides align to TRBD2. The germline CDR1 and CDR2 sequences are LGHNA and YNFKEQ. This CDR3 region has 16 residues. V was clipped by 5 bases and J by 4 bases; unmatched bases: 12. CDR3: CASSEILAGFSDTQYF. DNA for the CDR3: TGTGCCAGCAGCGAAATATTAGCGGGTTTTTCAGATACGCAGTATTTT.

The rearrangement links TRBV30 to TRBJ1-6; 8 bases agree with TRBD1. The CDR3 is 16 amino acids. V lost 3 bases to trimming and J lost 8 bases; unmatched junction nucleotides: 12. Germline assignment: CDR1 GTSNPN and CDR2 SVGIG (reference sequence). Here the CDR3 DNA reads TGTGCCTGGAGGCCCTCAGGGGACAGGTCGTATTCACCCCTCCACTTT. It translates to CAWRPSGDRSYSPLHF.

J is TRBJ2-5 and V is TRBV28; 9 nucleotides align to TRBD2. Trimming at V came to 3 bases and at J to 1 base, leaving 6 bases not matched to a gene. The CDR3 has 16 amino acids. CDR1 is MDHEN, CDR2 SYDVKM, per germline. In DNA form, the CDR3 reads TGTGCCAGCAGTTTTCTTAGCGGGAGACTCCAAGAGACCCAGTACTTC. Translation gives CASSFLSGRLQETQYF. The complete variable domain, with remaining parts taken from reference TRBV28 and TRBJ2-5, reads DVKVTQSSRYLVKRTGEKVFLECVQDMDHENMFWYRQDPGLGLRLIYFSYDVKMKEKGDIPEGYSVSREKKERFSLILESASTNQTSMYLCASSFLSGRLQETQYFGPGTRLLVL.

V gene TRBV18 combines with J gene TRBJ1-1; 8 bases line up with TRBD1. CDR1 KGHSH and CDR2 LQKENI come from the germline V gene. The CDR3 has 15 amino acids. The ends lost 1 base at V and 1 base at J; junction bases unmatched: 2. This chain's CDR3 is CASSPQGTGNTEAFF. CDR3 coding DNA: TGTGCCAGCTCACCACAAGGGACAGGGAACACTGAAGCTTTCTTT.

V usage is TRBV6-2 or TRBV6-3 and J usage is TRBJ1-1; no clear D gene. Trimming shortened V by 2 bases and J by 4 bases, and 8 bases separated the two germline ends. The CDR3 runs to 13 residues. Germline-derived CDR1 and CDR2 are MNHEY and SVGEGT. CDR3 sequence (DNA): TGTGCCAGCAGTTACGGGCATCGCACTGAAGCTTTCTTT. Translated, it gives CASSYGHRTEAFF.

The genes are TRBV3-1 (or the pseudogene TRBV3-2) and TRBJ1-3; D gene uncertain. Per germline, CDR1 LGHDT and CDR2 YNNKEL (reference sequence). V was trimmed by 4 bases and J by 0 bases, leaving 10 bases between them. The CDR3 length is 15 residues. The CDR3 region has the DNA TGTGCCAGCAGCCCAGATTCGGGCTCTGGAAACACCATATATTTT. Translation: CASSPDSGSGNTIYF.

This chain joins TRBV6-5 and TRBJ1-2; D unclear. Trimming removed 0 bases at V and 4 bases at J, with 9 bases between. Per germline, CDR1 MNHEY and CDR2 SVGAGI. The CDR3 totals 14 residues. The CDR3 region has the DNA TGTGCCAGCAGTTACTCCGACGGACTCTATGGCTACACCTTC. This gives the protein CASSYSDGLYGYTF.

This rearrangement joins TRBV20-1 to TRBJ1-5; a weak D match, TRBD1 (5 bases). Trimming left V 3 bases short and J 7 bases short, with 10 bases between. CDR3 size: 12 residues. Germline CDR1 reads DFQATT; CDR2 reads SNEGSKA (reference sequence). The CDR3 nucleotides read TGCAGTGCTAGTCGGCAGGGCCAGCCCCAGCATTTT. It specifies CSASRQGQPQHF.

The rearrangement uses TRBV4-1 and TRBJ2-2; 13 positions match TRBD2. This CDR3 has 20 amino acids. Germline values: CDR1 MGHRA, CDR2 YSYEKL. J gave up 4 bases and V 2 bases, and 13 bases lay outside the gene matches. The CDR3 DNA follows: TGCGCCAGCAGCCAAAGGACTAGCGGGAGTTCGTTTCGTGGCACCGGGGAGCTGTTTTTT. It codes for CASSQRTSGSSFRGTGELFF.

The CDR3: CASSQDWDRNSPLHF. The DNA for the CDR3 is TGCGCCAGCAGCCAAGATTGGGACAGAAATTCACCCCTCCACTTT. The chain couples TRBV4-3 to TRBJ1-6, with TRBD1 matching over 7 bases. V gave up 0 bases and J gave up 7 bases; unmatched junction bases: 3. The CDR3 covers 15 residues. Germline CDR1 LGHNA, CDR2 YSLEER.

This sequence joins TRBV6-5 and TRBJ1-6, with D perhaps TRBD1 (5 bases). Germline CDR1 reads MNHEY; CDR2 reads SVGAGI. The CDR3 covers 16 residues. Trimming took off 2 bases at V and 0 bases at J, with 8 bases between the two ends. The CDR3 sequence: CASSYKGPSYNSPLHF. The CDR3 DNA follows: TGTGCCAGCAGTTACAAGGGGCCCTCCTATAATTCACCCCTCCACTTT.

This chain links TRBV2 with TRBJ1-3; the match to TRBD1 covers 7 bases. Trimming removed 6 bases from V and 6 bases from J; junction bases left unmatched: 5. The germline V gene has CDR1 SNHLY and CDR2 FYNNEI. The CDR3 length is 13 residues. The CDR3 is CASRGQVVNTIYF. DNA for the CDR3: TGTGCCAGCAGAGGACAGGTCGTAAACACCATATATTTT. The whole variable domain, filled in from reference TRBV2 and TRBJ1-3, reads EPEVTQTPSHQVTQMGQEVILRCVPISNHLYFYWYRQILGQKVEFLVSFYNNEISEKSEIFDDQFSVERPDGSNFTLKIRSTKLEDSAMYFCASRGQVVNTIYFGEGSWLTVV.

Points on this clone: The same CDR3 can be traced to other DNA sequences in this sample. The CDR3 sequence is CASSLRQGASYNEQFF. The DNA for the CDR3 is TGCGCCAGCAGCTTACGCCAGGGGGCGTCCTACAATGAGCAGTTCTTC. This rearrangement joins TRBV5-1 to TRBJ2-1; 8 nucleotides match TRBD1. After removal of 2 bases from V and 1 base from J, the junction contained 5 bases not matched to a gene. Germline CDR1 SGHRS, CDR2 YFSETQ. The CDR3 length is 16 residues.

The chain combines TRBV11-3 with TRBJ2-3, with a possible D match to TRBD1 (6 bases). The germline V and J ends were trimmed by 5 bases and 4 bases, with 13 bases remaining between them. Germline V gene data show CDR1 as SGHNT and CDR2 as YENEEA. The CDR3 is made up of 14 amino acids. The CDR3 reads CASSLSSGADTQYF. In DNA, the CDR3 is TGTGCCAGCAGCCTAAGCTCAGGGGCAGATACGCAGTATTTT. Variable domain in full (rest from reference TRBV11-3 and TRBJ2-3): EAGVVQSPRYKIIEKKQPVAFWCNPISGHNTLYWYLQNLGQGPELLIRYENEEAVDDSQLPKDRFSAERLKGVDSTLKIQPAELGDSAVYLCASSLSSGADTQYFGPGTRLTVL.

The chain employs TRBV10-1 and TRBJ2-7; possibly TRBD2 for D (5 bases). The CDR3 loop spans 16 amino acids. Per germline, CDR1 WNHNN and CDR2 SYGVQD (reference sequence). The V end was cut by 2 bases, the J end by 0 bases, with 14 bases between. The CDR3 sequence: CASSEGERPRSYEQYF. Here the CDR3 DNA reads TGCGCCAGCAGTGAGGGGGAGCGACCCCGCTCCTACGAGCAGTACTTC.

The chain has TRBV11-3 and TRBJ2-5; possible D gene TRBD2, 6 bases. V lost 1 base and J 4 bases, leaving 13 bases between the germline ends. This CDR3 contains 15 residues. Germline V CDR1 and CDR2: SGHNT, YENEEA. The CDR3 loop reads CASSLGGERRETQYF. DNA for the CDR3: TGTGCCAGCAGCTTAGGCGGGGAACGGAGAGAGACCCAGTACTTC.

The rearrangement links TRBV5-4 to TRBJ1-2; D perhaps matches TRBD1 (5 bases). The CDR3 is 14 residues long. V dropped 2 bases and J dropped 5 bases, with 13 bases sitting between them. CDR1 is SGHNT, CDR2 YYREEE, per germline (reference sequence). CDR3 amino acids: CASSFGHKQYGYTF. CDR3 nucleotides: TGTGCCAGCAGCTTTGGACACAAGCAGTATGGCTACACCTTC.

The chain employs TRBV21-1 and TRBJ2-3; the table calls TRBD1, which could not be checked here. TRBV21-1 is flagged as a pseudogene. The CDR3 runs to 18 residues. In DNA, the CDR3 is TGTGCCAGCAGCAAAGAGGAGGTTCCGGGACAGAACACAGATACGCAGTATTTT. Its protein product is CASSKEEVPGQNTDTQYF.

The chain is built from TRBV28 and TRBJ2-7, with D maybe TRBD2 (6 bases). The CDR3 has 13 amino acids. CDR1 and CDR2 from the germline V gene are MDHEN and SYDVKM. Deletions cut 5 bases from V and 9 bases from J, with 17 bases between. The CDR3 spells CASSAGTLRGQYF. The DNA of the CDR3 is TGTGCCAGCAGTGCCGGGACTCTGAGGGGGCAGTACTTC.

The rearrangement links TRBV24-1 to TRBJ1-5; D perhaps matches TRBD1 (6 bases). The CDR3 consists of 17 residues. Germline V CDR1 and CDR2: KGHDR, SFDVKD. V gave up 5 bases and J gave up 1 base, with 17 bases separating them. CDR3 region: CATSGALTGNSNQPQHF. The CDR3 DNA follows: TGTGCCACCAGTGGAGCCCTTACAGGGAACAGCAATCAGCCCCAGCATTTT.

The chain is built from TRBV5-1 and TRBJ2-3; a possible D gene is TRBD2 (6 bases). The germline CDR1 and CDR2 sequences are SGHRS and YFSETQ. V was clipped by 4 bases and J by 5 bases, with 26 bases between them. The CDR3 runs 18 residues. CDR3 in DNA: TGCGCCAGCAGCGGAGGGAGTACGCGGAGGGCCTGGATAGATACGCAGTATTTT. Translation: CASSGGSTRRAWIDTQYF.

The chain is built from TRBV5-1 and TRBJ2-5; TRBD2 agrees at 15 bases. J lost 5 bases, V lost 2 bases, and 10 bases had no gene match. Germline loops: CDR1 SGHRS, CDR2 YFSETQ. The CDR3 runs 18 residues. The CDR3 is CASSLGLAGGPGMETQYF. Here the CDR3 DNA reads TGCGCCAGCAGCTTAGGACTAGCGGGAGGGCCGGGGATGGAGACCCAGTACTTC.